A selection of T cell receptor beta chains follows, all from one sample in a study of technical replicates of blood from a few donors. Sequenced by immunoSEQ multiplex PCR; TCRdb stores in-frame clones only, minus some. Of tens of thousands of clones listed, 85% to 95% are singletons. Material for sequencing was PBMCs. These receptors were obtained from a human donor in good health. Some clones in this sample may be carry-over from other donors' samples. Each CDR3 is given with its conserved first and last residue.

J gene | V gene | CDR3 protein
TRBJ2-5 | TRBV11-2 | CASSLDGRGRGETQYF
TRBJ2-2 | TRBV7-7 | CASSSTGRTGELFF
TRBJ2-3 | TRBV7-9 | CASSRGRLAGSDTQYF
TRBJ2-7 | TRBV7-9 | CASSFPGLSSYEQYF
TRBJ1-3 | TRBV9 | CASSVAQTGHSGNTIYF
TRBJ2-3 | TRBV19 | CASRPAGTDTQYF
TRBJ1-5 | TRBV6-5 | CASSLNRGFSPQHF
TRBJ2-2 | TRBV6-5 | CASTHLTGELFF
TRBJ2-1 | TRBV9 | CASSVVGGGEQFF
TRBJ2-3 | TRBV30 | CAWSVGTDGDTQYF
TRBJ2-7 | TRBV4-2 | CASSQVGQRRSYEQYF
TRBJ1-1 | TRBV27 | CASSSGTEAFF
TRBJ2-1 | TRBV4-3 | CASSLHIGGGSPNMNEQFF
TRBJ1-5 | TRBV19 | CASGTGEAIRQPQHF
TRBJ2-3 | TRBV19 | CASGGGGLTDTQYF
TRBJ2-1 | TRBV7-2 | CASSLVSPSYNEQFF
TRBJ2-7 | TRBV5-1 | CASSRGQGAYEQYF
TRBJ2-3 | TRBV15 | CAASSLGGGPGTDTQYF
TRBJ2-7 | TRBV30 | CAWIRQGAYEQYF
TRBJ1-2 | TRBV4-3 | CASSQDFISNYGYTF
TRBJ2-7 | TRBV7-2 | CASSTGTGSYEQYF
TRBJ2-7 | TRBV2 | CAGRGAGLAGGSSYEQYF
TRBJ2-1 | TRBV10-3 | CAISEGEGLRLEQFF
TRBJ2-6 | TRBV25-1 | CASSVRGRAGANVLTF
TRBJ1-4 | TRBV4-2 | CASSQEGNGLWELFF
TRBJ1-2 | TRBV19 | CASSSTLRDLLYGYTF
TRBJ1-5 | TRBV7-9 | CASSPGRDRGNQPQHF
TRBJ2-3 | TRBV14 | CASSQGYSPRQGGRHTQYF
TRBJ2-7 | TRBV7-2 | CASSMREGPYEQYF
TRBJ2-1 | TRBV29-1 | CSVDAGGPSNEQFF
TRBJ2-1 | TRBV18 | CASSPAGANEQFF
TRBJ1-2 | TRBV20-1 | CSVPGFYGYTF
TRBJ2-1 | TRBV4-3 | CASSQSLTASSYNEQFF
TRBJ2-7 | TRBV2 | CASQSGGLTYEQYF
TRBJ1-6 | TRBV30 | CAWDVSRVRSPLHF
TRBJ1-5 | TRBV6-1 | CASSEESLSNQPQHF
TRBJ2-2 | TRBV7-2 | CASSLRTGRITGELFF
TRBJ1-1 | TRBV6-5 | CASSSPRRGNTEAFF
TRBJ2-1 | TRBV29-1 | CSVLLAGGPYNEQFF
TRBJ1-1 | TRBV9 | CASSAEGTGANTEAFF
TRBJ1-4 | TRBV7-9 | CASSLDRGREKLFF
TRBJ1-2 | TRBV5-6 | CASSPAGSRPLSDGYTF
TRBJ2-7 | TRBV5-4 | CASSSSPTGHGYEQYF
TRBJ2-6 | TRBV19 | CASSVATGTGANVLTF
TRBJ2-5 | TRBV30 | CAWTLHGGVQETQYF
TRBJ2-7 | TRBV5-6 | CASSSLDIYSGQSYEQYF
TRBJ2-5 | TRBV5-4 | CASSLGGGVSETQYF
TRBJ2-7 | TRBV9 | CASSLRTGLPYEQYF
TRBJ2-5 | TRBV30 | CAWTRGLTPSGRGESQYF
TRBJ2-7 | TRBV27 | CASSPGRGFEQYF
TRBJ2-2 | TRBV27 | CARPNGTGELFF